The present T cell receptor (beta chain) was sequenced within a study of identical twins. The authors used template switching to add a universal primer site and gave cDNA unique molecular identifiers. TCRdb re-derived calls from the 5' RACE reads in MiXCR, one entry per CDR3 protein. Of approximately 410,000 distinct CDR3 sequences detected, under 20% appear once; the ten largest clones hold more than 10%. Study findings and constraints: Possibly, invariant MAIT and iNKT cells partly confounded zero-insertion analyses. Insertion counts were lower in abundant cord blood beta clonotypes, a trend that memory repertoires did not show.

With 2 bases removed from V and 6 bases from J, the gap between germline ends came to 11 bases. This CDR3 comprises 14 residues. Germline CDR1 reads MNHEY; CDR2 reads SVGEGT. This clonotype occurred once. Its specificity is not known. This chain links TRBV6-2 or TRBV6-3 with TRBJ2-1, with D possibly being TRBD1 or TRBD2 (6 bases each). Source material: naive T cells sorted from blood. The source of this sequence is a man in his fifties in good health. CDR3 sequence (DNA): TGTGCCAGCAGTTACAGGGGGGCGCGCAATGAGCAGTTCTTC. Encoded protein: CASSYRGARNEQFF.